Relative to its sample, the clone carrying this TCR beta chain is medium-sized. For a library built for alpha chains, this beta chain is a stray read; little rests on its size. Time point denoted: sample taken at primary tumor resection. Whole RNA was taken from tumor, nontumor lung or frozen PBMC; it was then sequenced unsorted. Every molecule of TCR cDNA had its own unique molecular identifier. TCRdb re-called the 5' RACE reads through MiXCR, storing one row per CDR3 protein. The sample contains about 7,500 distinct CDR3 sequences, about 4% of which appear only once. The data derive from a study of spatial heterogeneity in lung cancer. The junction had 11 bases not matched to a gene; V was cut back by 4 bases and J by 2 bases. The germline CDR1 and CDR2 sequences are DFQATT and SNEGSKA (reference sequence). CDR3 length equals 16 residues.

This TCR derives from a female donor with early-stage non-small cell lung cancer. The chain links TRBV20-1 to TRBJ2-3; TRBD2 matches at 8 bases. The input for sequencing was normal lung tissue next to the tumor, taken at surgery. The CDR3 reads CSATLGAGVNTDTQYF. As DNA, the CDR3 is TGCAGTGCTACCCTTGGAGCGGGGGTGAACACAGATACGCAGTATTTT.